The entry below describes one TCR beta chain. Method: immunoSEQ multiplex PCR; TCRdb's copy keeps in-frame clones and lacks some. The table has 160,000 or so clones, approximately 80% seen once. The entry originates in a study of blood T cell repertoires in COVID-19. Grouping used clinical history reported by participants in a survey and questionnaire. The TCR sequence derives from a woman aged 55-69 years who had recovered from COVID-19. The specimen sequenced was PBMCs or T cells enriched from blood (not recorded which).

The DNA for the CDR3 is TGTGCCAGCAGTTACCCGTTTATCGACAGAAGAGGATATGGCTACACCTTC. Protein sequence: CASSYPFIDRRGYGYTF. The V gene is TRBV6-2 or TRBV6-3, the J gene TRBJ1-2, with a possible D match to TRBD1 (5 bases). CDR1 and CDR2 from the germline V gene are MNHEY and SVGEGT. V was cut by 2 bases and J by 5 bases, with 21 bases left in between. The CDR3 is 17 residues long.